Here is one TCR beta chain with its context. Which antigen it targets is not known. The record has no base qualities; no much larger clone is one base away. The sample holds other DNA sequences that translate to the same CDR3. The record originates from a study of shared clonotypes between healthy human individuals (dated by TCRdb to the early 2020s). About the investigation overall: Two women and three men aged 18 to 49 years were included in the cohort. To estimate repertoire size and how much clonotype sharing occurs between individuals, the study deeply sequenced the blood TCR repertoires of about five healthy adults. Between about 0.85 and 9.5 billion PBMCs per donor were obtained by leukapheresis. To increase sequencing depth and limit assay-specific biases, different laboratories used diverse techniques to prepare libraries and sequence TCR repertoires. For each donor, CD4 naive and CD4 memory were each given three plates, CD8 naive was given two plates, and CD8 memory was given one plate. What the study reported, not specific to this receptor: The genetic and exposure-history diversity represented was limited by the small number of donors. Sampling was restricted to blood, and TCR repertoires in tissues likely differ from the TCR repertoires found in blood. Rarefaction of sorted-subset datasets indicated incomplete sequencing despite the large sequencing depth. About 4.5% of naive CD4, 3.5% of naive CD8, about 2.5% of memory CD4, and around 0.42% of memory CD8 clonotypes were shared across four donors. Naive subsets generally had larger estimated clonotype richness than memory subsets. Based on pairwise subsampling, the degree of clonotype sharing among donors was expected to be affected by sequencing depth. Compared with non-shared clonotypes, clonotypes shared by all four sorted-subset donors had higher generation probabilities.

Donors were healthy HIV-negative adults with no recently reported acute infections or vaccinations. Only Caucasian adults living in Nashville, Tennessee, USA were represented among the donors. Magnetic negative selection was used to enrich CD4+ T cells, after which naive cells were positively selected on CD45RA and the negative fraction became the memory subset. Blood was collected by leukapheresis, and PBMCs were isolated by Ficoll-Histopaque density gradient centrifugation and then cryopreserved in liquid nitrogen vapor phase. Analytical flow cytometry was used to check the purity and quantity of every magnetically sorted T cell population. Genomic DNA was isolated from each sorted fraction and quantified by UV absorbance on a Nanodrop 2000c. TCR CDR3 regions were amplified from genomic DNA by multiplex PCR using the deep immunoSEQ assay. Extracted genomic DNA from each cell subset was distributed evenly across all wells of several immunoSEQ 96-well plates, and each plate was treated as a replicate. For sorted subsets, roughly 200 ng genomic DNA, equal to 30,000 or so T cell genomes, was loaded into each replicate PCR. Purified libraries were quantified with a Qubit 3.0 fluorometer, sized on a Bioanalyzer 2100, and re-quantified with the KAPA Library Quantification kit. Each immunoSEQ 96-well plate was sequenced on its own single-read 150-cycle Illumina NextSeq 550 flow cell. Processing in the source paper ran as follows. The immunoSEQ output contained only junctional sequences without quality scores, so filtering could not match that applied to full-length reads. To assign V/J genes and CDR3, sequences were annotated against IMGT germline references using PyIR, a Python wrapper for IgBLAST v1.9. Reads were removed for weak V/J assignments (E-value above 1e-6), missing CDR3, stop codons, out-of-frame junctions, or ambiguous translated residues. V3J clonotypes were defined as sequences sharing an identical inferred V gene, J gene, and CDR3 amino acid sequence. To compute the percentage overlap between repertoires, the number of shared unique clonotypes was divided by the size of the smaller repertoire. Richness of each repertoire was evaluated using RTK rarefaction, the Chao1 estimator, and Recon v2.1 estimates of unobserved clonotypes. OLGA was used to compute generation probabilities for all TCRbeta clonotypes that the gDNA method yielded from several donors. In TCRdb, the immuneACCESS table is reduced to in-frame sequences with V and J assigned. These tables do not hold every clone; where another copy was compared, an unresolved V gene accounts for under half, and the others remain unexplained. D and trimming were read from the DNA, whereas the V and J calls and clone size are those reported in that table. The sample yields some 2.3 million clones; 93% were counted once. Together, the top ten hold about 0.39% of the sample.

Trimming removed 4 bases from V and 1 base from J, leaving 10 bases between the germline ends. Inclusive of the bounding cysteine and phenylalanine, the CDR3 is 13 residues long. The read is trimmed to its CDR3 DNA, 39 bases read in frame from base 1. As encoded in the germline V gene (reference sequence), CDR1 is GTSNPN while CDR2 is SVGIG. Sequenced: naive CD4+ T cells from PBMCs. The cell subset or site label here, explained by the study, means: CD45RA+ positively selected. The TCR comes from a man aged 18 to 29 in good health. Some clones in this sample may be carry-over from other donors' samples. Rearrangement joined TRBV30 to TRBJ1-1; the D gene is unclear. The encoded CDR3 is CAWTHRGNTEAFF. The nucleotides read TGTGCCTGGACCCACCGGGGGAACACTGAAGCTTTCTTT.